A single sample gave rise to the 6 T cell receptor beta chains below, sequenced in a study of blood T cell repertoires in COVID-19. Measured with immunoSEQ multiplex PCR; TCRdb has only the in-frame clones, and not every one. The repertoire holds 150,000 to 200,000 clones, with about 86% as singletons. The sequencing input was peripheral blood. The receptors were gathered from a man aged 45-60 years with active or convalescent COVID-19.

The rearrangement joins TRBV19 to TRBJ1-1; D not certain. Germline CDR1 reads LNHDA; CDR2 reads SQIVND (reference sequence). The V end lost 7 bases, the J end lost 5 bases, and 17 bases lay between the germline ends. The CDR3 is 14 amino acids. Here the CDR3 DNA reads TGTGCCAGTACCCCCTCGAGATGGAGGACTGAAGCTTTCTTT. Amino acids: CASTPSRWRTEAFF.

The chain employs TRBV6-5 and TRBJ1-6; 8 bases fit TRBD1. CDR3 length: 16 amino acids. J lost 10 bases, V lost 0 bases, and 8 bases had no gene match. From germline, CDR1 is MNHEY and CDR2 SVGAGI. The CDR3 DNA follows: TGTGCCAGCAGTTACTCGATGGACAGGGCTCGATCACCCCTCCACTTT. As protein: CASSYSMDRARSPLHF.

CDR3 residues: CASSLLGGDSVMNTEAFF. The CDR3 nucleotides read TGCGCCAGCAGCTTGTTGGGCGGGGACAGCGTCATGAACACTGAAGCTTTCTTT. The chain links TRBV5-1 to TRBJ1-1; 7 positions match TRBD1. The V segment lost 1 base and the J segment 0 bases; nucleotides outside the gene matches: 12. The CDR3 totals 18 residues. Germline-derived CDR1 and CDR2 are SGHRS and YFSETQ. Using reference TRBV5-1 and TRBJ1-1 for the parts outside the CDR3, the full variable domain is KAGVTQTPRYLIKTRGQQVTLSCSPISGHRSVSWYQQTPGQGLQFLFEYFSETQRNKGNFPGRFSGRQFSNSRSEMNVSTLELGDSALYLCASSLLGGDSVMNTEAFFGQGTRLTVV.

The J gene is TRBJ2-3, the V gene TRBV9; unclear D gene. The V end lost 1 base, the J end lost 1 base, and 7 bases lay between the germline ends. The germline V gene encodes CDR1 SGDLS and CDR2 YYNGEE. CDR3 length: 14 amino acids. In DNA, the CDR3 is TGTGCCAGCAGCGTACTCCAGGGCACAGATACGCAGTATTTT. Residues: CASSVLQGTDTQYF. Full variable domain (remainder filled in from reference TRBV9 and TRBJ2-3): DSGVTQTPKHLITATGQRVTLRCSPRSGDLSVYWYQQSLDQGLQFLIQYYNGEERAKGNILERFSAQQFPDLHSELNLSSLELGDSALYFCASSVLQGTDTQYFGPGTRLTVL.

The CDR3 DNA sequence: TGTGCCATCAGTGTGCAGGGGAGCTCCTACAATGAGCAGTTCTTC. Translation: CAISVQGSSYNEQFF. The chain is built from TRBV10-3 and TRBJ2-1, with a weak D call TRBD1 (6 bases). CDR1 and CDR2 from the germline V gene are ENHRY and SYGVKD. This CDR3 spans 15 amino acids. V was shortened by 4 bases and J by 0 bases, with 10 bases between the two germline ends.

The chain recombines TRBV19 with TRBJ1-1; 9 nucleotides match TRBD1. The CDR3 contains 16 residues. Germline loops: CDR1 LNHDA, CDR2 SQIVND (reference sequence). With 4 bases clipped from V and 4 bases from J, the junction kept 10 bases outside the gene matches. CDR3 nucleotide sequence: TGTGCCAGTAGTAAGGGACAGGGTCTGGTTAGCACTGAAGCTTTCTTT. It specifies CASSKGQGLVSTEAFF.